What follows are 14 T cell receptor beta chains derived from one specimen sequenced in a study of a mutant IDH1 vaccine in newly diagnosed glioma. The time point denotes: week 23, last vaccination. The content of each vaccine dose was 300 ug of mutant IDH1 20-mer peptide, and topical imiquimod accompanied it. No antigen is known for these receptors. Using immunoSEQ multiplex PCR, the repertoire was profiled, and TCRdb retains in-frame clones only, with some absent. This sample has approximately 37,000 clones, with about 76% found just once. Source: PBMCs, taken from a glioma patient whose treatment included an IDH1 peptide vaccine. Receptors originate from a man over 45 with glioma.

J is TRBJ1-2 and V is TRBV7-9, with a possible D match to TRBD1 (6 bases). Germline V CDR1 and CDR2: SEHNR, FQNEAQ (reference sequence). The CDR3 has 15 amino acids. V lost 2 bases and J lost 7, with 17 bases in between. CDR3 nucleotides: TGTGCCAGCAGCTTATTGAGGACAGACGTTTTTGGCTACACCTTC. Translation gives CASSLLRTDVFGYTF.

The CDR3 bases are TGTGCCAGCAGCCCCACAGGGGGCGTCTACAATGAGCAGTTCTTC. The encoded protein is CASSPTGGVYNEQFF. The chain is built from TRBV2 and TRBJ2-1; 9 bases agree with TRBD1. Trimming removed 6 bases from V and 3 bases from J; junction bases left unmatched: 6. The CDR3 extends over 15 amino acids. Germline CDR1 reads SNHLY; CDR2 reads FYNNEI.

V and J are TRBV2 and TRBJ2-7; the D call may be TRBD1 or TRBD2 (6 bases each). V lost 4 bases and J lost 6, with 13 bases in between. CDR1 and CDR2 from the germline V gene are SNHLY and FYNNEI. There are 13 residues in the CDR3. CDR3 amino acids: CASSVGGVGEQYF. CDR3 in DNA: TGTGCCAGCAGTGTGGGGGGCGTAGGCGAGCAGTACTTC.

This clone was recorded only once. The chain couples TRBV13 to TRBJ1-4; D is ambiguous. Germline V gives CDR1 PRHDT, CDR2 FYEKMQ (reference sequence). V was trimmed by 5 bases and J by 0 bases, leaving 13 bases between them. This CDR3 is built from 16 residues. The CDR3 DNA reads as TGTGCCAGCAGCCATTCAGGACTATCAACTAATGAAAAACTGTTTTTT. This codes for CASSHSGLSTNEKLFF.

The rearrangement links TRBV9 to TRBJ1-1; no reliable D call. CDR1 and CDR2 from the germline V gene are SGDLS and YYNGEE. The CDR3 consists of 15 residues. Between the trimmed V and J ends, which lost 3 bases and 0 bases, there was a span of 12 bases. This CDR3 is CASSGWSDMNTEAFF. The CDR3 nucleotides are TGTGCCAGCAGCGGATGGAGTGACATGAACACTGAAGCTTTCTTT.

CDR3 nucleotides: TGTGCCATCAGTAGGAAGGGGGCAACGACTAATGAAAAACTGTTTTTT. It specifies CAISRKGATTNEKLFF. The chain has TRBV10-3 and TRBJ1-4; 7 bases line up with TRBD1. The CDR3 is 16 residues long. V lost 5 bases to trimming and J lost 2 bases; unmatched junction nucleotides: 8. The germline V gene encodes CDR1 ENHRY and CDR2 SYGVKD.

V and J are TRBV29-1 and TRBJ2-7; 8 bases are shared with TRBD2. The CDR3 runs 12 residues. V lost 7 bases, J lost 2 bases, and 4 bases stayed unmatched. CDR1 SQVTM and CDR2 ANQGSEA come from the germline V gene. CDR3 DNA: TGCAGCGCCGCGGGGGGTACCTACGAGCAGTACTTC. Its translation: CSAAGGTYEQYF.

V and J are TRBV29-1 and TRBJ1-1; possible D gene TRBD1, 5 bases. The CDR3 consists of 12 residues. Trimming took off 3 bases at V and 4 bases at J, with 9 bases between the two ends. The germline V gene has CDR1 SQVTM and CDR2 ANQGSEA. For the CDR3, the DNA is TGCAGCGTTGACAGGGCGACCACTGAAGCTTTCTTT. It specifies CSVDRATTEAFF.

This clone has more than one count but fewer than ten. The chain is built from TRBV7-2 and TRBJ2-7; no definite D call. The germline gives CDR1 SGHTA, CDR2 FQGNSA. CDR3 length equals 13 residues. V was clipped by 2 bases and J by 3 bases, with 8 bases between them. The CDR3 region has the DNA TGTGCCAGCAGCTTACCGATCTACTACGAGCAGTACTTC. It translates to CASSLPIYYEQYF.

The rearrangement uses TRBV2 and TRBJ2-7; D gene unclear. Germline lookup yields CDR1 SNHLY and CDR2 FYNNEI. V lost 3 bases to trimming and J lost 6 bases, with 12 bases between them. The CDR3 sequence is 13 residues long. CDR3 nucleotide sequence: TGTGCCAGCAGTGAGGTGGCTATGGGCGAGCAGTACTTC. It is translated as CASSEVAMGEQYF.

This clone was counted only a few times. The chain combines TRBV7-9 with TRBJ1-5; D gene unclear. The germline gives CDR1 SEHNR, CDR2 FQNEAQ (reference sequence). The CDR3 sequence is 14 residues long. Trimming pared 5 bases from V and 3 bases from J, leaving 11 bases between. The CDR3 nucleotides are TGTGCCAGCAGCCCTCTCGGTCTCAATCAGCCCCAGCATTTT. The encoded protein is CASSPLGLNQPQHF.

The V and J genes are TRBV19 and TRBJ1-2; 8 nucleotides match TRBD1. The CDR3 loop spans 14 amino acids. Trimming cost V 4 bases and J 8 bases; bases outside gene matches: 9. Germline-derived CDR1 and CDR2 are LNHDA and SQIVND (reference sequence). DNA for the CDR3: TGTGCCAGTAGTACGACGGGACAGGCGCGGGGCTACACCTTC. Protein sequence: CASSTTGQARGYTF.

The chain carries TRBV18 and TRBJ1-5; 8 nucleotides agree with TRBD1. CDR1 is KGHSH, CDR2 LQKENI, per germline. The CDR3 totals 14 residues. The V and J ends lost 4 bases and 6 bases, in that order; junction bases with no gene match: 5. The CDR3 coding sequence is TGTGCCAGCTCACTGGACAGGGCGGCTCAGCCCCAGCATTTT. This sequence encodes CASSLDRAAQPQHF.

This clone showed up just a few times. This chain joins TRBV2 and TRBJ1-2, with D perhaps TRBD1 (5 bases). V was trimmed by 6 bases and J by 0 bases, leaving 8 bases between them. Germline lookup yields CDR1 SNHLY and CDR2 FYNNEI. The CDR3 sequence is 13 residues long. The CDR3 DNA is TGTGCCAGCAGCAGGGATGCTAACTATGGCTACACCTTC. It is translated as CASSRDANYGYTF.